The rows below give T cell receptor beta chains drawn from one sample of a study of T-cell memory formation after mild COVID-19. MiXCR was run by TCRdb on the 5' RACE reads, yielding one entry per CDR3 protein. The table has about 180,000 distinct CDR3 sequences, 16% seen once. Sequencing was carried out using PBMCs or a T cell subset sorted from them (not recorded which). The receptors were sampled from an adult woman who had mild COVID-19 (a few samples of this study predate the infection). Cell type and time point are not known. Each CDR3 is given with its conserved first and last residue. Each record gives: CDR3 DNA, CDR3 protein, D gene, clone size, V gene, J gene. The D gene is left open where the match is weak. The size field is filled for only some rows; it gives once, few, many or a size class.

CDR3nt: TGCGCCAGCAGCTTGGAATGGATTAGCACAGATACGCAGTATTTT
CDR3aa: CASSLEWISTDTQYF
d_gene: NA
abundance: NA
v_gene: TRBV5-1
j_gene: TRBJ2-3

CDR3nt: TGTGCCACCAGTGACCCGACAAGAAACTATGGCTACACCTTC
CDR3aa: CATSDPTRNYGYTF
d_gene: NA
abundance: few
v_gene: TRBV24-1
j_gene: TRBJ1-2

CDR3nt: TGTGCCAGCAGCCTTCAGGGAATCGAGCAGTTCTTC
CDR3aa: CASSLQGIEQFF
d_gene: NA
abundance: NA
v_gene: TRBV3-1
j_gene: TRBJ2-1

CDR3nt: TGCGCCAGCAGCCAAGAAGTGGGGCCCTACGAGCAGTACTTC
CDR3aa: CASSQEVGPYEQYF
d_gene: NA
abundance: few
v_gene: TRBV4-1
j_gene: TRBJ2-7

CDR3nt: TGTGCCAGTAGTACCAGGACTAGCGGAGATCCCTACGAGCAGTACTTC
CDR3aa: CASSTRTSGDPYEQYF
d_gene: TRBD2
abundance: NA
v_gene: TRBV19
j_gene: TRBJ2-7

CDR3nt: TGTGCCAGCAGCTCGGGACACCGGAGCTCCTACAATGAGCAGTTCTTC
CDR3aa: CASSSGHRSSYNEQFF
d_gene: NA
abundance: NA
v_gene: TRBV7-2
j_gene: TRBJ2-1

CDR3nt: TGCAGCGTCGGGAGACAGGGGGCCCCCACCGCCACGCAGTATTTT
CDR3aa: CSVGRQGAPTATQYF
d_gene: TRBD1
abundance: few
v_gene: TRBV29-1
j_gene: TRBJ2-3

CDR3nt: TGTGCCAGCAGCTTAGTGACTAGCGGCTCCCTCTCGACGGATCACAGATATCGGTATTTT
CDR3aa: CASSLVTSGSLSTDHRYRYF
d_gene: TRBD2
abundance: few
v_gene: TRBV7-9
j_gene: TRBJ2-3

CDR3nt: TGTGCCAGCAGCTTGGTGGGACAGGGTACTGAAGCTTTCTTT
CDR3aa: CASSLVGQGTEAFF
d_gene: TRBD1
abundance: few
v_gene: TRBV5-6
j_gene: TRBJ1-1

CDR3nt: TGTGCCTGCCGCAAGGGTTCTAGCGGGGGGAACACCGGGGAGCTGTTTTTT
CDR3aa: CACRKGSSGGNTGELFF
d_gene: TRBD2
abundance: few
v_gene: TRBV30
j_gene: TRBJ2-2

CDR3nt: TGTGCCAGCAGTTCCCGTTCTAGCCCATCCTACAATGAGCAGTTCTTC
CDR3aa: CASSSRSSPSYNEQFF
d_gene: NA
abundance: NA
v_gene: TRBV27
j_gene: TRBJ2-1

CDR3nt: TGCGCCAGCAGCCCGCTGACGACGGGGGGAAGCACAGATACGCAGTATTTT
CDR3aa: CASSPLTTGGSTDTQYF
d_gene: TRBD2
abundance: few
v_gene: TRBV5-1
j_gene: TRBJ2-3

CDR3nt: TGTGCCAGTTCGAGGCCTGGGACCCCCTTCTACGAGCAGTACTTC
CDR3aa: CASSRPGTPFYEQYF
d_gene: NA
abundance: NA
v_gene: TRBV19
j_gene: TRBJ2-7

CDR3nt: TGTGCCAGCAGCCCCACCCCCGGACAGACGCGGGAGCAGTACTTC
CDR3aa: CASSPTPGQTREQYF
d_gene: NA
abundance: many
v_gene: TRBV7-9
j_gene: TRBJ2-7

CDR3nt: TGTGCCACCAGCAGAGCTGGGCTAGCGGGGGGCCCGTACCAAGAGACCCAGTACTTC
CDR3aa: CATSRAGLAGGPYQETQYF
d_gene: TRBD2
abundance: few
v_gene: TRBV15
j_gene: TRBJ2-5

CDR3nt: TGTGCCTGGAGTGTGAACACCTGGGGAGAGACCCAGTACTTC
CDR3aa: CAWSVNTWGETQYF
d_gene: NA
abundance: few
v_gene: TRBV30
j_gene: TRBJ2-5

CDR3nt: TGTGCCAGCAGCTTATGGACAGATAGCAATCAGCCCCAGCATTTT
CDR3aa: CASSLWTDSNQPQHF
d_gene: NA
abundance: NA
v_gene: TRBV7-2
j_gene: TRBJ1-5

CDR3nt: TGTGCCACCAGTGGGGGAGGTACAGGGGCCAACGTCCTGACTTTC
CDR3aa: CATSGGGTGANVLTF
d_gene: NA
abundance: NA
v_gene: TRBV24-1
j_gene: TRBJ2-6

CDR3nt: TGTGCCAGCAGCCAAGATATAAGGACAGGGGAACCCGGGGAGCTGTTTTTT
CDR3aa: CASSQDIRTGEPGELFF
d_gene: TRBD1
abundance: few
v_gene: TRBV3-1
j_gene: TRBJ2-2

CDR3nt: TGTGCCAGCAGCCCGGGTGTTGCGGGAGTGAGGACAGATACGCAGTATTTT
CDR3aa: CASSPGVAGVRTDTQYF
d_gene: TRBD2
abundance: few
v_gene: TRBV3-1
j_gene: TRBJ2-3

CDR3nt: TGCAGTGTTAGCCCGAACACTGAAGCTTTCTTT
CDR3aa: CSVSPNTEAFF
d_gene: NA
abundance: NA
v_gene: TRBV20-1
j_gene: TRBJ1-1

CDR3nt: TGTGCCAGCAGCTCATTTCCGCGGGGGAATTTCGCCGGGGAGCTGTTTTTT
CDR3aa: CASSSFPRGNFAGELFF
d_gene: TRBD2
abundance: few
v_gene: TRBV7-2
j_gene: TRBJ2-2

CDR3nt: TGTGCCAGCAGTGAACCCTCGACCCCCTACGAGCAGTACTTC
CDR3aa: CASSEPSTPYEQYF
d_gene: NA
abundance: NA
v_gene: TRBV6-1
j_gene: TRBJ2-7

CDR3nt: TGTGCCATCAGTTGGGGAGACACTGAAGCTTTCTTT
CDR3aa: CAISWGDTEAFF
d_gene: NA
abundance: many
v_gene: TRBV10-3
j_gene: TRBJ1-1

CDR3nt: TGTGCCAGCAGCCCGGGAGCTCACTCCTACAATGAGCAGTTCTTC
CDR3aa: CASSPGAHSYNEQFF
d_gene: NA
abundance: many
v_gene: TRBV7-2
j_gene: TRBJ2-1

CDR3nt: TGTGCCAGCAGTAAAGAGGAGAACACCGGGGAGCTGTTTTTT
CDR3aa: CASSKEENTGELFF
d_gene: NA
abundance: NA
v_gene: TRBV6-4
j_gene: TRBJ2-2

CDR3nt: TGTGCCAGCAGCTTAGGAGGGAGAAACACCGGGGAGCTGTTTTTT
CDR3aa: CASSLGGRNTGELFF
d_gene: NA
abundance: NA
v_gene: TRBV7-3
j_gene: TRBJ2-2

CDR3nt: TGTGCCAGCAGTTTTACACACATGAACACCGGGGAGCTGTTTTTT
CDR3aa: CASSFTHMNTGELFF
d_gene: NA
abundance: many
v_gene: TRBV12-3/TRBV12-4
j_gene: TRBJ2-2

CDR3nt: TGTGCCAGCAGCTTGAGGCTATTGTACACAGATACGCAGTATTTT
CDR3aa: CASSLRLLYTDTQYF
d_gene: NA
abundance: few
v_gene: TRBV5-5
j_gene: TRBJ2-3

CDR3nt: TGTGCCAGCAGTTTCCGGACTAGCGGGAGGAGTCACTACGAGCAGTACTTC
CDR3aa: CASSFRTSGRSHYEQYF
d_gene: TRBD2
abundance: NA
v_gene: TRBV12-3/TRBV12-4
j_gene: TRBJ2-7

CDR3nt: TGTGCCAGCAGCAAGACACCGGGACAGGGATCCTACGAGCAGTACTTC
CDR3aa: CASSKTPGQGSYEQYF
d_gene: TRBD1
abundance: NA
v_gene: TRBV7-9
j_gene: TRBJ2-7

CDR3nt: TGTGCCAGTAGTACTGCCGCCACAGGGTTCGGGGAGCAGTACTTC
CDR3aa: CASSTAATGFGEQYF
d_gene: NA
abundance: many
v_gene: TRBV19
j_gene: TRBJ2-7

CDR3nt: TGTGCCAGCGCCACCCAGGGACTAAGTATGAAGTTCTTC
CDR3aa: CASATQGLSMKFF
d_gene: TRBD2
abundance: NA
v_gene: TRBV5-5
j_gene: TRBJ2-1

CDR3nt: TGTGCCAGCAGCCCGTCAGGACACCCCTACGAGCAGTACTTC
CDR3aa: CASSPSGHPYEQYF
d_gene: NA
abundance: few
v_gene: TRBV3-1
j_gene: TRBJ2-7

CDR3nt: TGTGCCAGCAGCCTGAGAGGGGCAAGGGGTGCCCCCGGGATGAACACTGAAGCTTTCTTT
CDR3aa: CASSLRGARGAPGMNTEAFF
d_gene: NA
abundance: NA
v_gene: TRBV7-3
j_gene: TRBJ1-1

CDR3nt: TGTGCCAGCAGCTTAGATTCCCGACTAGCGGGAGTTTCAGATACGCAGTATTTT
CDR3aa: CASSLDSRLAGVSDTQYF
d_gene: TRBD2
abundance: few
v_gene: TRBV11-2
j_gene: TRBJ2-3

CDR3nt: TGCAGTGTTTTAGCGGGCAAGCCCTGGGAGCAGTTATTC
CDR3aa: CSVLAGKPWEQLF
d_gene: TRBD2
abundance: NA
v_gene: TRBV20-1
j_gene: TRBJ2-1

CDR3nt: TGCGCCAGCAGCCAAGGCCGGGAGATCGGGGCGCAGTATTTT
CDR3aa: CASSQGREIGAQYF
d_gene: NA
abundance: few
v_gene: TRBV4-1
j_gene: TRBJ2-3

CDR3nt: TGTGCCAGCAGTGGGCAAACGGGGTTTTACGAGCAGTACTTC
CDR3aa: CASSGQTGFYEQYF
d_gene: NA
abundance: NA
v_gene: TRBV12-3/TRBV12-4
j_gene: TRBJ2-7

CDR3nt: TGCGCCAGCAGCTTTGCCCCAGGGGGCGGTCAGCCCCAGCATTTT
CDR3aa: CASSFAPGGGQPQHF
d_gene: TRBD1
abundance: NA
v_gene: TRBV5-1
j_gene: TRBJ1-5

CDR3nt: TGTGCCAGCTCACCACCGGAGCTCTATGGCTACACCTTC
CDR3aa: CASSPPELYGYTF
d_gene: NA
abundance: NA
v_gene: TRBV18
j_gene: TRBJ1-2

CDR3nt: TGCAGTGCTAGTCCGAGAAACCTACAATTTGAGCAGTTCTTC
CDR3aa: CSASPRNLQFEQFF
d_gene: NA
abundance: NA
v_gene: TRBV20-1
j_gene: TRBJ2-1

CDR3nt: TGCAGCGTTGAAGTAGGGTTTGGCTACACCTTC
CDR3aa: CSVEVGFGYTF
d_gene: NA
abundance: NA
v_gene: TRBV29-1
j_gene: TRBJ1-2

CDR3nt: TGCGCCAGCAGCTTGGGCCACAGGGCAGGGGACACTGAAGCTTTCTTT
CDR3aa: CASSLGHRAGDTEAFF
d_gene: NA
abundance: once
v_gene: TRBV5-1
j_gene: TRBJ1-1

CDR3nt: TGTGCCAGCAGCCCGGACTACCCTCGAAACATTCAGTACTTC
CDR3aa: CASSPDYPRNIQYF
d_gene: NA
abundance: NA
v_gene: TRBV4-2
j_gene: TRBJ2-4

CDR3nt: TGTGCCTGGAGTCTCGGGGGGGATGGTGTTGAGCAGTTCTTC
CDR3aa: CAWSLGGDGVEQFF
d_gene: TRBD2
abundance: NA
v_gene: TRBV30
j_gene: TRBJ2-1

CDR3nt: TGTGCCAGCAGTAAAGGGGGAGCAGCGAACACCGGGGAGCTGTTTTTT
CDR3aa: CASSKGGAANTGELFF
d_gene: NA
abundance: NA
v_gene: TRBV6-6
j_gene: TRBJ2-2

CDR3nt: TGTGCCAGCAGTCCGGGGCGGGAGATGAATGAGCAGTTCTTC
CDR3aa: CASSPGREMNEQFF
d_gene: TRBD2
abundance: NA
v_gene: TRBV11-3
j_gene: TRBJ2-1

CDR3nt: TGTGCCATCAGTGCCAGGGCGGACACCGGGGAGCTGTTTTTT
CDR3aa: CAISARADTGELFF
d_gene: NA
abundance: many
v_gene: TRBV10-3
j_gene: TRBJ2-2

CDR3nt: TGTGCCACCAGCAGAGATAAGGGGGGAACAACCTACGAGCAGTACTTC
CDR3aa: CATSRDKGGTTYEQYF
d_gene: NA
abundance: NA
v_gene: TRBV15
j_gene: TRBJ2-7

CDR3nt: TGTGCCAGCACACCGGGGCGGGGGTACTCTGAGCAGTACTTC
CDR3aa: CASTPGRGYSEQYF
d_gene: TRBD2
abundance: NA
v_gene: TRBV11-3
j_gene: TRBJ2-7

CDR3nt: TGTGCCAGCAGTATTCACGGGTACGAGCAGTACTTC
CDR3aa: CASSIHGYEQYF
d_gene: NA
abundance: NA
v_gene: TRBV12-3/TRBV12-4
j_gene: TRBJ2-7

CDR3nt: TGTGCCAGCAGTTTTAGGGCAGGTGGTGACGGCTACACCTTC
CDR3aa: CASSFRAGGDGYTF
d_gene: NA
abundance: NA
v_gene: TRBV12-3/TRBV12-4
j_gene: TRBJ1-2

CDR3nt: TGTGCCAGCAGCCCAGGAGGGGGCAGCCCCACAGATACGCAGTATTTT
CDR3aa: CASSPGGGSPTDTQYF
d_gene: NA
abundance: few
v_gene: TRBV3-1
j_gene: TRBJ2-3